The 11 T cell receptor beta chains below come from one sample, sequenced in a study of human T cells and chemical hapten exposure. TCRdb ran MiXCR on the RACE reads and lists one entry per CDR3 protein. The sample carries 65,000 to 95,000 distinct CDR3 sequences, less than 8.5% recorded once. This sample's time point: patch test 2, 6 weeks after DPC sensitization. This sample's treatment: therapeutic diphenylcyclopropenone sensitization with weekly scalp DPC. Source: whole blood, taken in connection with sensitization to the hapten diphenylcyclopropenone (DPC). Receptors originate from a woman in her twenties or thirties with alopecia areata. Some clones in this sample may be carry-over from other donors' samples.

A word on this clonotype: One base away lies a much larger clone, so this may be a sequencing read error. CDR3 amino acids: CASSSGGPQNF. CDR3 sequence (DNA): TGTGCCAGCAGTAGTGGGGGGCCCCAGAATTTT. The rearrangement links TRBV6-5 to TRBJ1-5; D is perhaps TRBD1 (6 bases). CDR3 length: 11 residues. Germline CDR1 reads MNHEY; CDR2 reads SVGAGI.

Remarks on this clonotype: A much larger clonotype is one base distant, so this may be a read error. This chain links TRBV6-2 or TRBV6-3 with TRBJ1-1, with D tentatively TRBD1 (5 bases). CDR1 is MNHEY, CDR2 SVGEGT, per germline. The CDR3 totals 11 residues. The CDR3 bases are TGTGCCAACAGTTTAGGGGCTCAAGCTTTCTTT. It translates to CANSLGAQAFF.

The chain couples TRBV5-1 to TRBJ1-1; D ambiguous. CDR1 is SGHRS and CDR2 is YFSETQ in the germline V gene. The CDR3 consists of 13 residues. Trimming removed 2 bases from V and 0 bases from J, with 5 bases in between. This CDR3 is CASSFILNTEAFF. CDR3 DNA sequence: TGCGCCAGCAGCTTCATCTTGAACACTGAAGCTTTCTTT.

This clonotype was seen many times. The chain joins TRBV20-1 to TRBJ1-2; 7 nucleotides align to TRBD1. The CDR3 sequence is 17 residues long. The V gene end was trimmed by 0 bases and the J gene end by 7 bases; junction bases not matched to a gene: 17. In germline, CDR1 is DFQATT, CDR2 SNEGSKA (reference sequence). The CDR3 DNA follows: TGCAGTGCTAGAGATCCCCCGATAGGGACAGAGTGGGCTGGCTACACCTTC. It specifies CSARDPPIGTEWAGYTF.

This clonotype was seen more than once but under ten times. The chain links TRBV5-1 to TRBJ1-1, with D hard to call. CDR1 is SGHRS, CDR2 YFSETQ, per germline. Between the trimmed V and J ends, which lost 5 bases and 4 bases, there was a span of 15 bases. The CDR3 sequence is 14 residues long. The CDR3 spells CASSMVFGSTEAFF. CDR3 nucleotides: TGCGCCAGCAGTATGGTATTCGGAAGCACTGAAGCTTTCTTT.

This clonotype was observed many times. The chain couples TRBV10-3 to TRBJ2-3, with D maybe TRBD2 (6 bases). The V and J ends lost 7 bases and 0 bases respectively, with 11 bases between them. CDR1 is ENHRY, CDR2 SYGVKD, per germline. The CDR3 sequence is 14 residues long. As DNA, the CDR3 is TGTGCCATCAAGCGGGCAGCCAGCACAGATACGCAGTATTTT. Translating gives CAIKRAASTDTQYF.

This clonotype was seen at least ten times. The V gene is TRBV7-8, the J gene TRBJ2-3, with D perhaps matching TRBD2 (7 bases). Germline V gives CDR1 SGHVS, CDR2 FQNEAQ. Trimming pared 5 bases from V and 2 bases from J, leaving 14 bases between. The CDR3 is made up of 15 amino acids. CDR3 nucleotides: TGTGCCAGCAGCCAACGGGGGGCAGACACAGATACGCAGTATTTT. It translates to CASSQRGADTDTQYF.

This clonotype showed up just a few times. The chain uses TRBV2 and TRBJ1-1; D is possibly TRBD1 (5 bases). Trimming cost V 4 bases and J 7 bases, with 10 bases left between them. The germline V gene has CDR1 SNHLY and CDR2 FYNNEI. CDR3 length equals 12 residues. This CDR3 reads CASSGQGGEAFF. The CDR3 DNA reads as TGTGCCAGCAGTGGGCAGGGAGGTGAAGCTTTCTTT.

This clonotype showed up just a few times. The chain uses TRBV29-1 and TRBJ1-6; maybe TRBD1 (6 bases). Trimming shortened V by 7 bases and J by 7 bases, and 17 bases separated the two germline ends. This CDR3 has 14 amino acids. Germline V gives CDR1 SQVTM, CDR2 ANQGSEA. The CDR3: CSAQEGGPNSPLHF. Here the CDR3 DNA reads TGCAGCGCCCAGGAAGGGGGACCGAATTCACCCCTCCACTTT.

This clonotype was found many times. The chain links TRBV2 to TRBJ2-7, with D perhaps TRBD1 (6 bases). The germline CDR1 and CDR2 sequences are SNHLY and FYNNEI. The V gene lost 2 bases and the J gene lost 0 bases, with 14 bases spanning the gap. This CDR3 has 16 amino acids. The CDR3 loop is CASSEPRQVSSYEQYF. The CDR3 DNA is TGTGCCAGCAGTGAACCCCGACAGGTTAGCTCCTACGAGCAGTACTTC.

This clonotype was counted many times. J is TRBJ2-7 and V is TRBV30, with D perhaps TRBD1 (6 bases). The CDR3 runs to 17 residues. V was shortened by 0 bases and J by 3 bases, with 21 bases between the two germline ends. CDR1 and CDR2 from the germline V gene are GTSNPN and SVGIG (reference sequence). The DNA of the CDR3 is TGTGCCTGGAGTGTAGACTGGGTTAACAGGGCCGGCTACGAGCAGTACTTC. Its translation is CAWSVDWVNRAGYEQYF.